This TCR beta chain stems from a study of cytomegalovirus exposure and HLA in healthy donors. PCR involved 60 Vbeta and 13 Jbeta primers. Only in-frame clones appear in the TCRdb table, and some are missing; sequencing was by immunoSEQ multiplex PCR. The sample carries roughly 120,000 clones, 79% recorded once. The CDR3 is 10 amino acids. This clone was seen more than once but under ten times. This receptor was obtained from a man aged 25 to 45 in good health and CMV-seropositive. This chain connects TRBV21-1 to TRBJ1-1; TRBD1 is the table's D call, not checked against the DNA. TRBV21-1 is designated a pseudogene. The sequenced sample was PBMCs. The CDR3 bases are TGTGCCACCAAGAACACTGAAGCTTTCTTT. This codes for CATKNTEAFF.